A single sample gave rise to the 8 T cell receptor beta chains below, sequenced in a study of OX40 agonist ivuxolimab in advanced cancers. The data were produced by immunoSEQ multiplex PCR, yet TCRdb's version contains in-frame clones alone and is incomplete. The sample lists 85,000 to 120,000 clones, 90% occurring once. The sequences come from CD4+ or CD8+ T cells sorted from blood, collected in a trial of the OX40 agonist ivuxolimab. These TCRs come from an adult with an advanced solid tumor such as melanoma, head and neck, liver or kidney cancer.

This CDR3 is CASSLMDRILSYEQYF. The DNA of the CDR3 is TGTGCCAGCAGCCTTATGGACAGGATCCTCTCCTACGAGCAGTACTTC. This chain connects TRBV28 to TRBJ2-5; 7 nucleotides line up with TRBD1. The J call may not be correct, given that the DNA end is closer to TRBJ2-7. CDR1 is MDHEN, CDR2 SYDVKM, per germline. This CDR3 has 16 residues.

The chain uses TRBV7-2 and TRBJ1-3; D might be TRBD1 (5 bases). The germline V gene encodes CDR1 SGHTA and CDR2 FQGNSA. The V end was cut by 3 bases, the J end by 11 bases, with 17 bases between. The CDR3 extends over 14 amino acids. CDR3 amino acids: CASSLSEHGDPIYF. The DNA for the CDR3 is TGTGCCAGCAGCTTGTCAGAACACGGGGACCCCATATATTTT. Combining the CDR3 with reference TRBV7-2 and TRBJ1-3 gives the whole variable domain GAGVSQSPSNKVTEKGKDVELRCDPISGHTALYWYRQSLGQGLEFLIYFQGNSAPDKSGLPSDRFSAERTGGSVSTLTIQRTQQEDSAVYLCASSLSEHGDPIYFGEGSWLTVV.

The chain recombines TRBV4-1 with TRBJ1-3, with D possibly being TRBD1 (5 bases). The CDR3 loop spans 16 amino acids. Between the trimmed V and J ends, which lost 2 bases and 3 bases, there was a span of 14 bases. Germline CDR1 is MGHRA and CDR2 is YSYEKL. CDR3 in amino acids: CASSQFTGGGGNTIYF. The CDR3 DNA is TGCGCCAGCAGCCAATTTACAGGTGGAGGTGGAAACACCATATATTTT.

V gene TRBV6-6 combines with J gene TRBJ1-2; TRBD1 might be the D (5 bases). Between the trimmed V and J ends, which lost 7 bases and 5 bases, there was a span of 17 bases. The CDR3 contains 14 residues. The V gene's germline CDR1 is MNHNY and CDR2 SVGAGI (reference sequence). CDR3 residues: CASKVPGRGYGYTF. Written as DNA, the CDR3 is TGTGCCAGCAAAGTACCGGGACGGGGTTATGGCTACACCTTC.

The V and J genes are TRBV4-3 and TRBJ1-6; the match to TRBD1 covers 7 bases. With 6 bases clipped from V and 10 bases from J, the junction kept 9 bases outside the gene matches. The CDR3 sequence is 14 residues long. Germline CDR1 is LGHNA and CDR2 is YSLEER. For the CDR3, the DNA is TGCGCCAGCAGTTTTACAGGGGAGGAGTCACCCCTCCACTTT. Translating it yields CASSFTGEESPLHF.

The chain recombines TRBV18 with TRBJ1-4; no clear D. Germline V gene lookup returns CDR1 KGHSH and CDR2 LQKENI. This CDR3 has 16 amino acids. The V end lost 1 base, the J end lost 1 base, and 10 bases lay between the germline ends. The CDR3 nucleotides read TGTGCCAGCTCACCACGTGGCCCGGTAACTAATGAAAAACTGTTTTTT. It translates to CASSPRGPVTNEKLFF.

V gene TRBV7-2 combines with J gene TRBJ2-3, with TRBD2 matching 12 bases. Trimming at V came to 5 bases and at J to 4 bases, leaving 13 bases not matched to a gene. The CDR3 runs 18 residues. Germline-derived CDR1 and CDR2 are SGHTA and FQGNSA. CDR3 coding DNA: TGTGCCAGCAGCCCAGGTTTACTAGCGGGGGGTACCTCAGATACGCAGTATTTT. As protein: CASSPGLLAGGTSDTQYF.

This clone was detected only a few times. The V gene is TRBV30, the J gene TRBJ1-5; D perhaps matches TRBD1 (6 bases). V was pared by 3 bases and J by 4 bases, with 10 bases between. Germline values: CDR1 GTSNPN, CDR2 SVGIG (reference sequence). CDR3 length: 13 amino acids. The CDR3 DNA is TGTGCCTGGAGGAGGGGGACAAATCAGCCCCAGCATTTT. Translating it yields CAWRRGTNQPQHF.